The 24 T cell receptor beta chains reported below all come from one sample, sequenced in a study of PD-1 blockade in classical Hodgkin lymphoma. Time point given: cycle 4 day 1 (C4D1), after more than five weeks of nivolumab. Each patient experienced a relapse that followed autologous stem cell transplantation, and brentuximab vedotin exposure varied. Measured with immunoSEQ multiplex PCR; TCRdb has only the in-frame clones, and not every one. The repertoire holds roughly 90,000 clones, about 83% seen once, with 15% to 20% in the top ten. The sequencing used peripheral blood mononuclear cells (PBMCs), collected before the fourth cycle of nivolumab. Receptors were obtained from a human donor with classical Hodgkin lymphoma.

There are a few counts of this clone. V gene TRBV5-1 combines with J gene TRBJ2-1; no clear D gene. The V and J ends lost 0 bases and 0 bases respectively, with 7 bases between them. CDR3 size: 15 residues. Germline values: CDR1 SGHRS, CDR2 YFSETQ. This CDR3 reads CASSLVGDSYNEQFF. CDR3 nucleotide sequence: TGCGCCAGCAGCTTGGTTGGCGACTCCTACAATGAGCAGTTCTTC.

The J gene is TRBJ1-5, the V gene TRBV19; 9 nucleotides line up with TRBD1. The CDR3 has 12 amino acids. The V and J ends lost 10 bases and 5 bases, in that order; junction bases with no gene match: 3. CDR1 and CDR2 from the germline V gene are LNHDA and SQIVND (reference sequence). The CDR3 here is CATRQGDQPQHF. CDR3 nucleotide sequence: TGTGCCACACGACAGGGGGATCAGCCCCAGCATTTT.

CDR3 bases: TGCAGCGTTGCCAGGGGAGCGGCCGGGGAGCAGTTCTTC. It is translated as CSVARGAAGEQFF. V gene TRBV29-1 combines with J gene TRBJ2-1, with D possibly matching TRBD1 (6 bases). This CDR3 has 13 residues. Trimming cost V 4 bases and J 10 bases, with 17 bases left between them. From germline, CDR1 is SQVTM and CDR2 ANQGSEA.

This clone has more than one count but fewer than ten. The chain is built from TRBV7-9 and TRBJ1-1; D is perhaps TRBD1 (5 bases). Germline V gene lookup returns CDR1 SEHNR and CDR2 FQNEAQ (reference sequence). Deletions cut 1 base from V and 7 bases from J, with 13 bases between. This CDR3 region has 14 residues. CDR3 protein: CASSLVAGTHEAFF. CDR3 bases: TGTGCCAGCAGCTTAGTCGCAGGGACGCATGAAGCTTTCTTT.

The gene calls are TRBV2 and TRBJ2-5; D tentatively reads TRBD1 or TRBD2 (7 bases each). V gave up 5 bases and J gave up 0 bases, with 16 bases separating them. Germline CDR1 SNHLY, CDR2 FYNNEI. This CDR3 region has 16 residues. The CDR3 region has the DNA TGTGCCAGCAGTCTTGAGCCAGGGGGGGACCAAGAGACCCAGTACTTC. Translation: CASSLEPGGDQETQYF.

This rearrangement joins TRBV7-9 to TRBJ2-7, with TRBD1 matching 7 bases. Germline V gene sequence: CDR1 SEHNR, CDR2 FQNEAQ (reference sequence). This CDR3 has 15 amino acids. Trimming cost V 5 bases and J 0 bases; bases outside gene matches: 7. CDR3 nucleotide sequence: TGTGCCAGCAGCGCGACAGGGTGGAGCTCCTACGAGCAGTACTTC. Translation: CASSATGWSSYEQYF.

The gene calls are TRBV5-1 and TRBJ2-2, with 10 bases lining up with TRBD1. The V gene's germline CDR1 is SGHRS and CDR2 YFSETQ. This CDR3 contains 13 residues. With V trimmed by 7 bases and J by 7 bases, 4 bases remained unmatched. In DNA, the CDR3 is TGCGCCAGCCGGGACAGGGGAAACGGGGAGCTGTTTTTT. Residues: CASRDRGNGELFF.

This clone was detected only a few times. The chain joins TRBV2 to TRBJ2-6, with a possible D match to TRBD1 (6 bases). Trimming pared 8 bases from V and 1 base from J, leaving 9 bases between. CDR1 and CDR2 from the germline V gene are SNHLY and FYNNEI. The CDR3 loop spans 14 amino acids. CDR3 sequence: CASARGSGANVLTF. In nucleotides, the CDR3 is TGTGCCAGCGCTAGGGGGTCTGGGGCCAACGTCCTGACTTTC.

The chain joins TRBV28 to TRBJ2-3; 10 nucleotides line up with TRBD2. The CDR3 runs to 16 residues. The J segment lost 1 base and the V segment lost 6 bases, leaving 7 bases of the junction unmatched. Looked up from germline, CDR1 is MDHEN and CDR2 is SYDVKM. The CDR3 is CASRTSSGGRTDTQYF. The CDR3 nucleotides are TGTGCCAGCAGGACCTCTAGCGGGGGTCGCACAGATACGCAGTATTTT.

The chain employs TRBV18 and TRBJ1-1; 9 nucleotides agree with TRBD1. The germline V gene encodes CDR1 KGHSH and CDR2 LQKENI. The trim removed 6 bases at V and 5 bases at J, leaving 7 bases unmatched. The CDR3 is made up of 14 amino acids. The CDR3 region has the DNA TGTGCCAGCTCCCCCGGACAGGGGCGGACTGAAGCTTTCTTT. It specifies CASSPGQGRTEAFF. Full variable domain (missing parts from reference TRBV18 and TRBJ1-1): NAGVMQNPRHLVRRRGQEARLRCSPMKGHSHVYWYRQLPEEGLKFMVYLQKENIIDESGMPKERFSAEFPKEGPSILRIQQVVRGDSAAYFCASSPGQGRTEAFFGQGTRLTVV.

This clone is a singleton in its sample. The CDR3 region has the DNA TGTGCCAGCAGCCGGGGGGATCCAACTAATGAAAAACTGTTTTTT. Translation: CASSRGDPTNEKLFF. This chain joins TRBV7-9 and TRBJ1-4; D is possibly TRBD1 (5 bases). The V end was cut by 5 bases, the J end by 0 bases, with 10 bases between. Germline CDR1 reads SEHNR; CDR2 reads FQNEAQ (reference sequence). This CDR3 contains 15 residues.

This chain links TRBV2 with TRBJ1-1, with D hard to call. V was trimmed by 4 bases and J by 2 bases, leaving 8 bases between them. CDR1 is SNHLY, CDR2 FYNNEI, per germline. This CDR3 contains 13 residues. CDR3 in amino acids: CASSAGLNTEAFF. CDR3 bases: TGTGCCAGCAGTGCAGGACTCAACACTGAAGCTTTCTTT.

The chain couples TRBV4-3 to TRBJ2-1; TRBD2 agrees at 9 bases. CDR1 LGHNA and CDR2 YSLEER come from the germline V gene. After removal of 0 bases from V and 2 bases from J, the junction contained 14 bases not matched to a gene. The CDR3 sequence is 20 residues long. CDR3 in amino acids: CASSQDHLAGLFGPYNEQFF. CDR3 nucleotide sequence: TGCGCCAGCAGCCAAGATCACCTAGCGGGACTATTTGGGCCCTACAATGAGCAGTTCTTC.

For this clone: Other DNA variants within this sample encode the same CDR3. The chain links TRBV30 to TRBJ2-7; the match to TRBD2 covers 7 bases. The CDR3 loop spans 12 amino acids. V shed 1 base and J 3 bases; nucleotides not matched to a gene: 0. CDR1 is GTSNPN and CDR2 is SVGIG in the germline V gene (reference sequence). CDR3 bases: TGTGCCTGGAGTGCGGGGGGCTACGAGCAGTACTTC. Residues: CAWSAGGYEQYF.

J is TRBJ2-1 and V is TRBV27; 14 bases fit TRBD2. V trimming: 2 bases; J trimming: 8 bases; junction bases outside the gene matches: 5. The CDR3 is 16 residues long. The V gene's germline CDR1 is MNHEY and CDR2 SMNVEV (reference sequence). The CDR3 reads CASSLTGTSGRHEQFF. CDR3 in DNA: TGTGCCAGCAGTTTAACCGGGACTAGCGGGAGACATGAGCAGTTCTTC.

This clone was detected only a few times. The chain carries TRBV5-1 and TRBJ1-2, with D possibly TRBD1 on 5 matching bases. V was cut by 5 bases and J by 7 bases, with 18 bases left in between. The CDR3 extends over 14 amino acids. Per the germline V gene, CDR1 is SGHRS and CDR2 is YFSETQ. The CDR3 loop reads CASRGTGTSGGYTF. The CDR3 nucleotides read TGCGCCAGCAGAGGGACGGGAACTAGTGGTGGCTACACCTTC. Variable domain in full (rest from reference TRBV5-1 and TRBJ1-2): KAGVTQTPRYLIKTRGQQVTLSCSPISGHRSVSWYQQTPGQGLQFLFEYFSETQRNKGNFPGRFSGRQFSNSRSEMNVSTLELGDSALYLCASRGTGTSGGYTFGSGTRLTVV.

The V gene is TRBV19, the J gene TRBJ1-1; 8 nucleotides match TRBD1. The CDR3 has 13 residues. Germline V gives CDR1 LNHDA, CDR2 SQIVND (reference sequence). With V trimmed by 5 bases and J by 6 bases, 5 bases remained unmatched. CDR3 in amino acids: CASSPDRGPEAFF. The CDR3 coding sequence is TGTGCCAGTAGTCCTGACAGGGGACCTGAAGCTTTCTTT.

The genes are TRBV2 and TRBJ1-2, with TRBD1 matching over 10 bases. Germline V lookup: CDR1 SNHLY, CDR2 FYNNEI. The CDR3 runs to 15 residues. V shed 5 bases and J 5 bases; nucleotides not matched to a gene: 8. In DNA form, the CDR3 reads TGTGCCAGCAGTCTCAAGACAGGGGGCGGGTATGGCTACACCTTC. Protein sequence: CASSLKTGGGYGYTF. The variable domain in full, with the rest retrieved from reference TRBV2 and TRBJ1-2, is EPEVTQTPSHQVTQMGQEVILRCVPISNHLYFYWYRQILGQKVEFLVSFYNNEISEKSEIFDDQFSVERPDGSNFTLKIRSTKLEDSAMYFCASSLKTGGGYGYTFGSGTRLTVV.

The chain recombines TRBV9 with TRBJ2-1; 10 bases align to TRBD2. CDR3 length: 16 amino acids. The trim removed 4 bases at V and 5 bases at J, leaving 9 bases unmatched. In germline, CDR1 is SGDLS, CDR2 YYNGEE. CDR3 sequence reads: CASSPGGGLADNEQFF. CDR3 sequence (DNA): TGTGCCAGCAGCCCTGGCGGAGGACTAGCGGACAATGAGCAGTTCTTC.

The gene calls are TRBV6-6 and TRBJ2-1; D unresolved. Trimming took off 2 bases at V and 8 bases at J, with 10 bases between the two ends. Germline V gene data show CDR1 as MNHNY and CDR2 as SVGAGI (reference sequence). The CDR3 extends over 13 amino acids. In nucleotides, the CDR3 is TGTGCCAGCAGTTACCCCTTAAGCCATGAGCAGTTCTTC. This encodes CASSYPLSHEQFF.

This chain joins TRBV28 and TRBJ1-2, with D possibly being TRBD1 (6 bases). CDR1 is MDHEN and CDR2 is SYDVKM in the germline V gene. The CDR3 has 12 residues. Between the trimmed V and J ends, which lost 4 bases and 8 bases, there was a span of 11 bases. In DNA, the CDR3 is TGTGCCAGCAGTTCCGCCAGGGGCGGCTACACCTTC. It translates to CASSSARGGYTF.

This sequence joins TRBV28 and TRBJ1-2; 9 nucleotides match TRBD1. The V gene's germline CDR1 is MDHEN and CDR2 SYDVKM. Trimming took 7 bases from V and 6 from J; bases not matched to a gene: 12. The CDR3 contains 15 residues. CDR3 loop: CASTPATGGVDGYTF. The CDR3 nucleotides are TGTGCCAGCACCCCGGCTACAGGGGGCGTCGATGGCTACACCTTC.

V is TRBV2 and J is TRBJ2-7; D assignment may be TRBD1 or TRBD2 (6 bases each). Germline assignment: CDR1 SNHLY and CDR2 FYNNEI. CDR3 length equals 13 residues. The V gene lost 8 bases and the J gene lost 5 bases, with 16 bases spanning the gap. The CDR3 coding sequence is TGTGCCAGCGGGGGGCTCTCCCGCCACGAGCAGTACTTC. Translated, it gives CASGGLSRHEQYF.

This chain connects TRBV9 to TRBJ2-7; D remains ambiguous. The V end lost 3 bases, the J end lost 5 bases, and 15 bases lay between the germline ends. The CDR3 is 14 amino acids. Germline V gene lookup returns CDR1 SGDLS and CDR2 YYNGEE. For the CDR3, the DNA is TGTGCCAGCAGCGCCACGAGTATCCACAACGAGCAGTACTTC. This encodes CASSATSIHNEQYF. The full variable domain, rest sourced from reference TRBV9 and TRBJ2-7, is DSGVTQTPKHLITATGQRVTLRCSPRSGDLSVYWYQQSLDQGLQFLIQYYNGEERAKGNILERFSAQQFPDLHSELNLSSLELGDSALYFCASSATSIHNEQYFGPGTRLTVT.